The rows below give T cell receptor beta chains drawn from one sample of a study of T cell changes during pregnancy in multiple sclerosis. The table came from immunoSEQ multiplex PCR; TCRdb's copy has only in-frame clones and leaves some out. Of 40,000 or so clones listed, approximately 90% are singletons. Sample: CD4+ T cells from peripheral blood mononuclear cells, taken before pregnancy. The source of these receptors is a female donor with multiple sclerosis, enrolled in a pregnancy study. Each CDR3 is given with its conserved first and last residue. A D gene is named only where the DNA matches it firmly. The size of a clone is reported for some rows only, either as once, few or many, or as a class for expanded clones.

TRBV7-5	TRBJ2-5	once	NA	TGTGCCAGAAGCCTAGGAGGAGAGACCCAGTACTTC	CARSLGGETQYF
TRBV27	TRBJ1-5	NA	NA	TGTGCCAGCAGGAGTCATCGGGGTAGCAATCAGCCCCAGCATTTT	CASRSHRGSNQPQHF
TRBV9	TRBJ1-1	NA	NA	TGTGCCAGCTGCCAGGGCATGAACACTGAAGCTTTCTTT	CASCQGMNTEAFF
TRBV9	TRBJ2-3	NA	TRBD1	TGTGCCAGCACACGACAGGGTGTGTCAGATACGCAGTATTTT	CASTRQGVSDTQYF
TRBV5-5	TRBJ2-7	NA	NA	TGTGCCAGCGGCCCACAGGGGAGGTACGAGCAGTACTTC	CASGPQGRYEQYF
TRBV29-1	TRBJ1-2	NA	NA	TGCAGCGTTGATCGGGGGGTGAACTATGGCTACACCTTC	CSVDRGVNYGYTF
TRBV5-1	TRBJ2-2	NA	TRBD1	TGCGCCAGCAGTCGACAGGGGCAAAACACCGGGGAGCTGTTTTTT	CASSRQGQNTGELFF
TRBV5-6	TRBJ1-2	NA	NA	TGTGCCAGCATCTTAAAGGGGGACGAAGCTAACTATGGCTACACCTTC	CASILKGDEANYGYTF
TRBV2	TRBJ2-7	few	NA	TGTGCCAGCAGCGTCCCGCGGACTTCTTCCTCCTACGAGCAGTACTTC	CASSVPRTSSSYEQYF
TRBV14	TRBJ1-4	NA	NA	TGTGCCAGCAGCCGGGACGGGGGTGAAAAACTGTTTTTT	CASSRDGGEKLFF
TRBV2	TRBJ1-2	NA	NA	TGTGCCAGCAGTGTCGCCAGAAACTATGGCTACACCTTC	CASSVARNYGYTF
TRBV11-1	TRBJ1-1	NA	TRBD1	TGTGCCAGCAGCCTCACAGGGGGCACTGAAGCTTTCTTT	CASSLTGGTEAFF
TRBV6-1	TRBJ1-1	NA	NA	TGTGCCAGCAGTGAAGCGGGACTTCAAATCCTCACTGAAGCTTTCTTT	CASSEAGLQILTEAFF
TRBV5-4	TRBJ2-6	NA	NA	TGTGCCAGCAGCTTGGCCCAGGGCATAAGCTCTGGGGCCAACGTCCTGACTTTC	CASSLAQGISSGANVLTF
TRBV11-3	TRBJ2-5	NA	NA	TGTGCCAGCAGCTCAGGACTGACAGAGACCCAGTACTTC	CASSSGLTETQYF
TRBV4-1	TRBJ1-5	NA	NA	TGCGCCAGCAGCCAAGGGCAGGCCAAGACCCGCAATCAGCCCCAGCATTTT	CASSQGQAKTRNQPQHF
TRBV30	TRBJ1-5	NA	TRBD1	TGTGCCTGGAGTGTGTTCGGGACAGGGGATCAGCCCCAGCATTTT	CAWSVFGTGDQPQHF
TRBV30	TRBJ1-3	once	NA	TGTGCCTGCCGTACAGGGTGGGACACCATATATTTT	CACRTGWDTIYF
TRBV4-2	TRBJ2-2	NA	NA	TGTGCCAGCAGCCAAGATGGACCCGGAGGCACCGGGGAGCTGTTTTTT	CASSQDGPGGTGELFF
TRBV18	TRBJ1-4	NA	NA	TGTGCCAGCTCCCCTAGGTTGGCAGAAACTAATGAAAAACTGTTTTTT	CASSPRLAETNEKLFF
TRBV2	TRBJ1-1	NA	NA	TGTGCCAGCAGTCCCTTCGAGGAGTACGCTGAAGCTTTCTTT	CASSPFEEYAEAFF
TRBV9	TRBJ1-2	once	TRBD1	TGTGCCAGCAGCTTGTACAGGGGGGTCGACTATGGCTACACCTTC	CASSLYRGVDYGYTF
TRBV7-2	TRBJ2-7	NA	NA	TGTGCCAGCAGCTTAGTTGGGCAACCGAGCTCCTACGAGCAGTACTTC	CASSLVGQPSSYEQYF
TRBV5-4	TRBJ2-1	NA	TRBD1	TGTGCCAGCAGCTCAACCGGGACAGTTAACAATGAGCAGTTCTTC	CASSSTGTVNNEQFF
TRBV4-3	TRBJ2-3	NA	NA	TGCGCCAGCAGCCAACTGGAGGCAGATACGCAGTATTTT	CASSQLEADTQYF
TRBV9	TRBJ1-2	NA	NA	TGTGCCAGCAGCGTAAGGAACGGCGGCTATGGCTACACCTTC	CASSVRNGGYGYTF
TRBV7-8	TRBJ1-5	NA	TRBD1	TGTGCCAGCAGCTCCGGGGCCGGGACAGTAAACAATCAGCCCCAGCATTTT	CASSSGAGTVNNQPQHF
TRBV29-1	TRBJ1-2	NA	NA	TGCAGCGTTGGACACACTAACTATGGCTACACCTTC	CSVGHTNYGYTF
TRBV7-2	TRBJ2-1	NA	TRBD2	TGTGCCAGCAGCACCCAAGATCGGGGGGTCTACAATGAGCAGTTCTTC	CASSTQDRGVYNEQFF
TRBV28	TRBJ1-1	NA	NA	TGTGCCAGCAGCCAGGGTGGCGCGGTGGTGAGCACTGAAGCTTTCTTT	CASSQGGAVVSTEAFF
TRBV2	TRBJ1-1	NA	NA	TGTGCCAGCCGGACAGACATGAACACTGAAGCTTTCTTT	CASRTDMNTEAFF
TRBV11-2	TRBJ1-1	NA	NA	TGTGCCAGCAGCTTTACAGCGGGTTGGGACACTGAAGCTTTCTTT	CASSFTAGWDTEAFF
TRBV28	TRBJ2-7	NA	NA	TGTGCCAGCAGTTTTCTACAGGGTTTCAACTACGAGCAGTACTTC	CASSFLQGFNYEQYF
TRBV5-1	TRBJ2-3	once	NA	TGCGCCAGCTACCAGGGTGGGACAGATACGCAGTATTTT	CASYQGGTDTQYF
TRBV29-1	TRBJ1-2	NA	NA	TGCAGCGTTCAGGGTAACTATGGCTACACCTTC	CSVQGNYGYTF
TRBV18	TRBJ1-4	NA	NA	TGTGCCAGCTCACCGCTTGACACTGCCTATGAAAAACTGTTTTTT	CASSPLDTAYEKLFF
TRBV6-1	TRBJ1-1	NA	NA	TGTGCCAGCAGTGAAGTCGGGTTGAACACTGAAGCTTTCTTT	CASSEVGLNTEAFF
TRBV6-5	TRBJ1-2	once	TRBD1	TGTGCCAGCAGTTCCCTCGACAGGGCCGATGGCTACACCTTC	CASSSLDRADGYTF
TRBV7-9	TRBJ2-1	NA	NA	TGTGCCAGCAGCTTATCCTGGGGAGGCTATGAGCAGTTCTTC	CASSLSWGGYEQFF
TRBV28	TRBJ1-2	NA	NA	TGTGCCAGCAGTTCCCCACCAGGACAGATTTGGGGTGAGGGCTACACCTTC	CASSSPPGQIWGEGYTF